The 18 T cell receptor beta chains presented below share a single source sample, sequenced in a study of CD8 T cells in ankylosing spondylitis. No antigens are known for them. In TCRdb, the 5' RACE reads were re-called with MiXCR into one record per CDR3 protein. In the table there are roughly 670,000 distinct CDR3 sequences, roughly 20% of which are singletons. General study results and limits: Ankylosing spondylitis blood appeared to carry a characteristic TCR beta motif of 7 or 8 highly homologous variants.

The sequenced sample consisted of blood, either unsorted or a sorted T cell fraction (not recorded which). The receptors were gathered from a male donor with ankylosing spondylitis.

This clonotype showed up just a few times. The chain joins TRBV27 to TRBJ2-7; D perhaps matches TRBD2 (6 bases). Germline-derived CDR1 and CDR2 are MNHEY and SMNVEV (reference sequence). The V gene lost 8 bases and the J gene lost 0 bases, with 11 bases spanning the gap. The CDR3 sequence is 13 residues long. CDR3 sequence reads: CASFGRDSYEQYF. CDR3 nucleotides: TGTGCCAGCTTTGGGCGGGACTCCTACGAGCAGTACTTC.

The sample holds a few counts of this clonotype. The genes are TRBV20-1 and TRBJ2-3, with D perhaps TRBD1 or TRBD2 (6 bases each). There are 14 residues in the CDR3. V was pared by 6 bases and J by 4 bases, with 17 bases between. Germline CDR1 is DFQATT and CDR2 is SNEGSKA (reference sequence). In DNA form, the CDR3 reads TGCAGTGCCACCGGGGGCTCCTTTGCAGATACGCAGTATTTT. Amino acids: CSATGGSFADTQYF.

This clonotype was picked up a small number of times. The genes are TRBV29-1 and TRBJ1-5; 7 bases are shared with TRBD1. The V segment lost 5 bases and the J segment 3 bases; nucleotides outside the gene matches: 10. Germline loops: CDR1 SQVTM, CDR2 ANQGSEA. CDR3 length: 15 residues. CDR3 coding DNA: TGCAGCGTTATGGTAGGGACAGATTTCAATCAGCCCCAGCATTTT. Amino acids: CSVMVGTDFNQPQHF. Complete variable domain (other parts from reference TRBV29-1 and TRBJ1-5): SAVISQKPSRDICQRGTSLTIQCQVDSQVTMMFWYRQQPGQSLTLIATANQGSEATYESGFVIDKFPISRPNLTFSTLTVSNMSPEDSSIYLCSVMVGTDFNQPQHFGDGTRLSIL.

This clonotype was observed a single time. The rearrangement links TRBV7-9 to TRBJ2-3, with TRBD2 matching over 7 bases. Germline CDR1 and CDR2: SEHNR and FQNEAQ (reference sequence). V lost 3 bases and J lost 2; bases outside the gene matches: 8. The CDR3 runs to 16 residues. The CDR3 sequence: CASSFIRSGTTDTQYF. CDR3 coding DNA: TGTGCCAGCAGCTTCATTCGGAGCGGGACCACAGATACGCAGTATTTT.

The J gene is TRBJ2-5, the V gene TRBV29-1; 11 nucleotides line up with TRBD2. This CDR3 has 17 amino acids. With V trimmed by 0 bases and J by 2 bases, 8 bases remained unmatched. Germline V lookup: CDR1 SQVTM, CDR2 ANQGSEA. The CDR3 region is CSVEDRHGTSGQETQYF. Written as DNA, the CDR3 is TGCAGCGTTGAAGATCGACACGGGACTAGCGGACAAGAGACCCAGTACTTC. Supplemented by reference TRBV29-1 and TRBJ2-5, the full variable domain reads SAVISQKPSRDICQRGTSLTIQCQVDSQVTMMFWYRQQPGQSLTLIATANQGSEATYESGFVIDKFPISRPNLTFSTLTVSNMSPEDSSIYLCSVEDRHGTSGQETQYFGPGTRLLVL.

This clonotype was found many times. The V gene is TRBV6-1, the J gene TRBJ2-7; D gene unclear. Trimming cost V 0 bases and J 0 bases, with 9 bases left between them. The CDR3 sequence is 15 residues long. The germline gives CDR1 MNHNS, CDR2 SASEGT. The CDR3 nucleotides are TGTGCCAGCAGTGAAGCGACCGGGTCCTCCTACGAGCAGTACTTC. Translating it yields CASSEATGSSYEQYF.

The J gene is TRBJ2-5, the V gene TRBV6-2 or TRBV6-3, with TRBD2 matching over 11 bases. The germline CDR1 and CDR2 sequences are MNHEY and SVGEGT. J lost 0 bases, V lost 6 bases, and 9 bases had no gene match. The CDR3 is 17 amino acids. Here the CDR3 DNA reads TGTGCCAGCAGCAACCCTCGACTAGCGGGACACCAAGAGACCCAGTACTTC. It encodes CASSNPRLAGHQETQYF.

The CDR3 reads CSARAGSWNTEAFF. The DNA of the CDR3 is TGCAGTGCTAGAGCCGGGAGCTGGAACACTGAAGCTTTCTTT. The gene calls are TRBV20-1 and TRBJ1-1; no reliable D call. The germline V gene encodes CDR1 DFQATT and CDR2 SNEGSKA (reference sequence). The CDR3 contains 14 residues. The germline V and J ends were trimmed by 1 base and 1 base, with 10 bases remaining between them.

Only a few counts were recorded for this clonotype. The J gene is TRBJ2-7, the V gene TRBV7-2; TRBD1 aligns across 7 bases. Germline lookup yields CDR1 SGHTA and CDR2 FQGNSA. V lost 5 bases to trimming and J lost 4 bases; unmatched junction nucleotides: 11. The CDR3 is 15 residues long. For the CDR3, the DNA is TGTGCCAGCAGCGGGGACAGCCGTCCTTCTTACGAGCAGTACTTC. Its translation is CASSGDSRPSYEQYF.

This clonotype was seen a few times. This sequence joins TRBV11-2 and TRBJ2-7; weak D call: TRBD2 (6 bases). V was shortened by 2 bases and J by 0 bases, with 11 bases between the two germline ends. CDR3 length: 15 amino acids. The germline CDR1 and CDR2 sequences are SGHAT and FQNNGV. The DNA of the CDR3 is TGTGCCAGCAGCTTAAGGCGGGACCCCTCCTACGAGCAGTACTTC. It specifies CASSLRRDPSYEQYF. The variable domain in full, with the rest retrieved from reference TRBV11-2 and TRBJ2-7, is EAGVAQSPRYKIIEKRQSVAFWCNPISGHATLYWYQQILGQGPKLLIQFQNNGVVDDSQLPKDRFSAERLKGVDSTLKIQPAKLEDSAVYLCASSLRRDPSYEQYFGPGTRLTVT.

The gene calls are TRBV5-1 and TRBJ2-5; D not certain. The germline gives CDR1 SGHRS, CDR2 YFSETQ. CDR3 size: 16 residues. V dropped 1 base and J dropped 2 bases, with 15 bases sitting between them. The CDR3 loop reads CASSLFVPASQETQYF. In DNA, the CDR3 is TGCGCCAGCAGCTTGTTCGTCCCAGCGAGTCAAGAGACCCAGTACTTC.

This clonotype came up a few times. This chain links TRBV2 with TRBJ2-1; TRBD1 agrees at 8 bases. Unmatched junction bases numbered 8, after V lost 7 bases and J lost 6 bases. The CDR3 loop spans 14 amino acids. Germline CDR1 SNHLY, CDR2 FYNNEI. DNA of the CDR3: TGTGCCAGCATCCCCGGACAGGGATTCAATGAGCAGTTCTTC. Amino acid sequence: CASIPGQGFNEQFF.

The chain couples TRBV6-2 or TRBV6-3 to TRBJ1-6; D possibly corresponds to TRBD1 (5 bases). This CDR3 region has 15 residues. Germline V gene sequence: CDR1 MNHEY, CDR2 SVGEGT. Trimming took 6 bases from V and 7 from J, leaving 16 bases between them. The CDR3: CASRPRGETNSPLHF. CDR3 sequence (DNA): TGTGCCAGCAGACCCCGGGGCGAAACCAATTCACCCCTCCACTTT.

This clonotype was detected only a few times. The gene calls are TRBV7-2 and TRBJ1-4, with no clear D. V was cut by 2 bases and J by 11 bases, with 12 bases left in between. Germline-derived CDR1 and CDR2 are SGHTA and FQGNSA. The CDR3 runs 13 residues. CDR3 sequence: CASSLNQIGKLFF. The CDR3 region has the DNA TGTGCCAGCAGCTTAAACCAAATTGGGAAACTGTTTTTT.

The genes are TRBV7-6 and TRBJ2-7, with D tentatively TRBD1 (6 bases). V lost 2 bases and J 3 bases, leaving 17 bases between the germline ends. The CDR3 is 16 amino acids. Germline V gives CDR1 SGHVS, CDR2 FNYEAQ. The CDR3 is CASSLSQQGTDYEQYF. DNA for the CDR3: TGTGCCAGCAGCTTATCCCAACAGGGAACTGACTACGAGCAGTACTTC.

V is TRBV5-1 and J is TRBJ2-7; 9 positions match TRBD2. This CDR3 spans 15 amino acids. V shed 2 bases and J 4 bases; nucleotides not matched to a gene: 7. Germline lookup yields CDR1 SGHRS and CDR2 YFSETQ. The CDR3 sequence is CASSFGVAGVYEQYF. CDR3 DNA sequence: TGCGCCAGCAGCTTCGGGGTAGCGGGAGTGTACGAGCAGTACTTC. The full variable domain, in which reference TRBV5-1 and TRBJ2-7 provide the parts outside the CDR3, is KAGVTQTPRYLIKTRGQQVTLSCSPISGHRSVSWYQQTPGQGLQFLFEYFSETQRNKGNFPGRFSGRQFSNSRSEMNVSTLELGDSALYLCASSFGVAGVYEQYFGPGTRLTVT.

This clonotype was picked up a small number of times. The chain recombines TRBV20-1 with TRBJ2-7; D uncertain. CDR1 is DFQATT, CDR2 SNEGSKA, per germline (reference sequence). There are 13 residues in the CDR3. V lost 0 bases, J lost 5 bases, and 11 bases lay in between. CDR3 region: CSARDLGQNEQYF. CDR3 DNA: TGCAGTGCTAGAGATTTAGGGCAGAACGAGCAGTACTTC.

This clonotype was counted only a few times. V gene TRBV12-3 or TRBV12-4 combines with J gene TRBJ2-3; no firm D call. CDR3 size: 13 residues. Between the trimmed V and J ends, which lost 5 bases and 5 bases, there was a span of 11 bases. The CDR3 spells CASSSPRLDTQYF. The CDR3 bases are TGTGCCAGCAGTAGCCCCAGATTAGATACGCAGTATTTT.